These 24 T cell receptor beta chains were all obtained from the same sample, sequenced in a study of blood T cells in healthy people across ages. A sample-barcoded 5' primer and a J-beta primer mix were used in a second PCR of roughly 6 to 11 cycles. TCRdb re-analysed the 5' RACE reads in MiXCR, keeping a single row per CDR3 protein. The table has approximately 810,000 distinct CDR3 sequences, under 30% seen once. The sample consisted of blood. These receptors were collected from a woman of 80 years or more in good health.

At least ten counts were recorded for this clonotype. This rearrangement joins TRBV15 to TRBJ2-5, with 7 positions matching TRBD1. J lost 1 base, V lost 1 base, and 3 bases had no gene match. CDR1 is LNHNV and CDR2 is YYDKDF in the germline V gene (reference sequence). CDR3 length: 15 amino acids. The CDR3 loop is CATSRARDSQETQYF. The CDR3 DNA reads TGTGCCACCAGCAGAGCTCGGGACAGCCAAGAGACCCAGTACTTC. Variable domain in full (rest from reference TRBV15 and TRBJ2-5): DAMVIQNPRYQVTQFGKPVTLSCSQTLNHNVMYWYQQKSSQAPKLLFHYYDKDFNNEADTPDNFQSRRPNTSFCFLDIRSPGLGDTAMYLCATSRARDSQETQYFGPGTRLLVL.

At least ten counts were recorded for this clonotype. This may stem from a read error, because a much larger clone lies one nucleotide away. This chain links TRBV20-1 with TRBJ2-1; D possibly corresponds to TRBD2 (7 bases). The J call is doubtful: the DNA matches TRBJ2-7 better. Germline V CDR1 and CDR2: DFQATT, SNEGSKA (reference sequence). This CDR3 region has 17 residues. The CDR3 DNA is TGCAGTGCTAGATACCCCGAGGGGGGGAGCTCCTACAATGAGCAGTACTTC. Translating gives CSARYPEGGSSYNEQYF.

This clonotype was counted a few times. The chain has TRBV19 and TRBJ2-3, with TRBD1 matching 9 bases. V gave up 4 bases and J gave up 5 bases; unmatched junction bases: 16. Germline CDR1 reads LNHDA; CDR2 reads SQIVND (reference sequence). The CDR3 spans 18 residues. CDR3 nucleotides: TGTGCCAGTAGTACAGTGCGACTTGACAGGGGGTTAATAGATACGCAGTATTTT. This codes for CASSTVRLDRGLIDTQYF.

About this clonotype: A much larger clone differs by one base, so this may be a read error. This chain connects TRBV2 to TRBJ2-1, with 7 bases aligning to TRBD1. The J call may not be correct, given that the DNA end is closer to TRBJ2-7. The germline CDR1 and CDR2 sequences are SNHLY and FYNNEI. The CDR3 totals 12 residues. The chain's CDR3 is CASMGQNNEQYF. CDR3 sequence (DNA): TGTGCCAGCATGGGACAGAACAATGAGCAGTACTTC.

This clonotype was recorded many times. The V and J genes are TRBV2 and TRBJ2-5; 7 positions match TRBD2. This CDR3 is 12 amino acids long. The V gene's germline CDR1 is SNHLY and CDR2 FYNNEI. V lost 7 bases to trimming and J lost 4 bases; unmatched junction nucleotides: 3. CDR3 residues: CASKGEGETQYF. The DNA of the CDR3 is TGTGCCAGCAAAGGGGAGGGAGAGACCCAGTACTTC. Using reference TRBV2 and TRBJ2-5 for the parts outside the CDR3, the full variable domain is EPEVTQTPSHQVTQMGQEVILRCVPISNHLYFYWYRQILGQKVEFLVSFYNNEISEKSEIFDDQFSVERPDGSNFTLKIRSTKLEDSAMYFCASKGEGETQYFGPGTRLLVL.

Note on this clonotype: A much larger clone differs from this one at a single base, so this may be a read error. The rearrangement links TRBV12-3 or TRBV12-4 to TRBJ2-5; TRBD2 might be the D (5 bases). This CDR3 comprises 14 residues. The CDR3 here is CTSTLTSHRGTQYF. DNA of the CDR3: TGTACCAGCACCCTAACATCGCACCGGGGGACCCAGTACTTC.

The J gene is TRBJ2-5, the V gene TRBV4-1; 8 nucleotides line up with TRBD1. The CDR3 extends over 16 amino acids. V lost 4 bases and J lost 4; bases outside the gene matches: 11. Germline lookup yields CDR1 MGHRA and CDR2 YSYEKL. The chain's CDR3 is CASSLSRTQGAETQYF. CDR3 nucleotides: TGCGCCAGCAGCCTATCCAGAACGCAGGGGGCAGAGACCCAGTACTTC.

The V gene is TRBV27, the J gene TRBJ2-6; D is possibly TRBD1 or TRBD2 (6 bases each). The CDR3 runs to 16 residues. V lost 7 bases and J 0 bases, leaving 13 bases between the germline ends. In germline, CDR1 is MNHEY, CDR2 SMNVEV (reference sequence). The CDR3 here is CASKEGGSSGANVLTF. CDR3 nucleotide sequence: TGTGCCAGCAAGGAGGGGGGTAGCTCTGGGGCCAACGTCCTGACTTTC. The full variable domain, in which reference TRBV27 and TRBJ2-6 provide the parts outside the CDR3, is EAQVTQNPRYLITVTGKKLTVTCSQNMNHEYMSWYRQDPGLGLRQIYYSMNVEVTDKGDVPEGYKVSRKEKRNFPLILESPSPNQTSLYFCASKEGGSSGANVLTFGAGSRLTVL.

The gene calls are TRBV3-1 and TRBJ2-3; 7 nucleotides agree with TRBD2. CDR1 is LGHDT and CDR2 is YNNKEL in the germline V gene (reference sequence). CDR3 size: 14 residues. The ends lost 0 bases at V and 11 bases at J; junction bases unmatched: 8. The DNA of the CDR3 is TGTGCCAGCAGCCAAGAGGGGAGCGGGGTCGGGCAGTATTTT. Amino acid sequence: CASSQEGSGVGQYF.

This clonotype was seen a handful of times. It may be a read error: a sequence one base away is much more abundant. The V and J genes are TRBV5-1 and TRBJ2-6; no clear D gene. Germline loops: CDR1 SGHRS, CDR2 YFSETQ. This CDR3 contains 18 residues. CDR3 residues: CASSLEQHPFQKANVPTF. CDR3 sequence (DNA): TGCGCCAGCAGCTTAGAGCAGCACCCTTTTCAGAAGGCCAACGTCCCGACTTTC.

The chain is built from TRBV7-2 and TRBJ2-2, with D perhaps given as TRBD1 or TRBD2 (5 bases each). This CDR3 comprises 14 residues. Germline lookup yields CDR1 SGHTA and CDR2 FQGNSA. The V gene lost 4 bases and the J gene lost 7 bases, with 13 bases spanning the gap. The CDR3 is CASSYEGRSGELFF. The CDR3 nucleotides read TGTGCCAGCAGCTATGAGGGGCGAAGCGGGGAGCTGTTTTTT.

This CDR3 is CASSFGSPATDTQYF. The CDR3 nucleotides are TGCGCCAGCAGCTTTGGGTCGCCGGCGACAGATACGCAGTATTTT. V and J are TRBV5-1 and TRBJ2-3; D uncertain. Trimming took 2 bases from V and 3 from J, leaving 13 bases between them. Germline assignment: CDR1 SGHRS and CDR2 YFSETQ. The CDR3 runs to 15 residues. The complete variable domain, with remaining parts taken from reference TRBV5-1 and TRBJ2-3, reads KAGVTQTPRYLIKTRGQQVTLSCSPISGHRSVSWYQQTPGQGLQFLFEYFSETQRNKGNFPGRFSGRQFSNSRSEMNVSTLELGDSALYLCASSFGSPATDTQYFGPGTRLTVL.

V and J are TRBV4-1 and TRBJ2-1; 7 bases align to TRBD2. After removal of 0 bases from V and 2 bases from J, the junction contained 7 bases not matched to a gene. This CDR3 contains 17 residues. Per the germline V gene, CDR1 is MGHRA and CDR2 is YSYEKL. Written as DNA, the CDR3 is TGCGCCAGCAGCCAAGAAGTCGCTAGCGGTCCCTACAATGAGCAGTTCTTC. As protein: CASSQEVASGPYNEQFF.

Worth noting for this clonotype: A read error may be the cause here, since a much bigger clone is one base away. V and J are TRBV12-3 or TRBV12-4 and TRBJ2-5, with a weak D call TRBD2 (6 bases). The CDR3 totals 14 residues. Trimming stripped 3 bases from V and 11 bases from J, with 19 bases between. The CDR3 DNA is TGTGCCAGCAGTTTCCGATCGGGGGTGGATGAGCAGTACTTC. As protein: CASSFRSGVDEQYF.

In its sample, this clonotype was seen a few times. The rearrangement links TRBV5-1 to TRBJ1-1; D possibly corresponds to TRBD1 (6 bases). The CDR3 length is 13 residues. Per the germline V gene, CDR1 is SGHRS and CDR2 is YFSETQ. V lost 4 bases and J lost 11, with 18 bases in between. The CDR3 region is CASSPEQGEEAFF. DNA of the CDR3: TGCGCCAGCAGCCCGGAACAGGGTGAGGAGGCTTTCTTT. Variable domain in full (rest from reference TRBV5-1 and TRBJ1-1): KAGVTQTPRYLIKTRGQQVTLSCSPISGHRSVSWYQQTPGQGLQFLFEYFSETQRNKGNFPGRFSGRQFSNSRSEMNVSTLELGDSALYLCASSPEQGEEAFFGQGTRLTVV.

Only a few counts were recorded for this clonotype. The chain links TRBV6-5 to TRBJ2-5; 8 nucleotides match TRBD2. CDR1 is MNHEY, CDR2 SVGAGI, per germline. Trimming cost V 6 bases and J 5 bases; bases outside gene matches: 11. This CDR3 has 15 residues. The CDR3 nucleotides read TGTGCCAGCAGCTCACATAGCGGGGCCCTGGAGACCCAGTACTTC. This gives the protein CASSSHSGALETQYF.

A remark on this clonotype: A much larger clone is a single base away; this may be a read error. The gene calls are TRBV27 and TRBJ2-7, with TRBD2 matching 7 bases. The closer fit of TRBJ2-5 to the DNA end suggests the J call may be wrong. The CDR3 extends over 15 amino acids. Germline-derived CDR1 and CDR2 are MNHEY and SMNVEV (reference sequence). CDR3 in amino acids: CASNRVSGEAETQYF. CDR3 bases: TGTGCCAGCAACCGGGTGAGCGGGGAAGCGGAGACCCAGTACTTC.

This clonotype showed up many times. V and J are TRBV7-2 and TRBJ1-2; unclear D gene. The length of the CDR3 is 12 residues. V dropped 3 bases and J dropped 3 bases, with 5 bases sitting between them. Germline V gene data show CDR1 as SGHTA and CDR2 as FQGNSA. The CDR3 region has the DNA TGTGCCAGCAGCTTTGTTGACTATGGCTACACCTTC. Translating gives CASSFVDYGYTF.

This clonotype has a count of ten or more. CDR3 loop: CASSARDRGGDEQFF. The CDR3 bases are TGTGCCAGCAGTGCCCGCGACAGGGGGGGTGATGAGCAGTTCTTC. V is TRBV12-3 or TRBV12-4 and J is TRBJ2-1; 9 bases are a match to TRBD1. V was pared by 5 bases and J by 8 bases, with 10 bases of the junction left unmatched. This CDR3 region has 15 residues.

The rearrangement links TRBV5-1 to TRBJ2-2; a possible D gene is TRBD1 (7 bases). V dropped 6 bases and J dropped 6 bases, with 18 bases sitting between them. Germline V lookup: CDR1 SGHRS, CDR2 YFSETQ. The CDR3 consists of 15 residues. CDR3 sequence (DNA): TGCGCCAGCAACCCCGGCGGGACAGTTTCCGGGGAGCTGTTTTTT. This codes for CASNPGGTVSGELFF.

This clonotype has ten or more counts. The genes are TRBV29-1 and TRBJ1-1; no firm D call. This CDR3 comprises 14 residues. Deletions cut 1 base from V and 1 base from J, with 10 bases between. Germline V CDR1 and CDR2: SQVTM, ANQGSEA. CDR3 region: CSVEVIGPNTEAFF. The CDR3 DNA follows: TGCAGCGTTGAAGTGATAGGGCCGAACACTGAAGCTTTCTTT. The whole variable domain, remainder taken from reference TRBV29-1 and TRBJ1-1, is SAVISQKPSRDICQRGTSLTIQCQVDSQVTMMFWYRQQPGQSLTLIATANQGSEATYESGFVIDKFPISRPNLTFSTLTVSNMSPEDSSIYLCSVEVIGPNTEAFFGQGTRLTVV.

This clonotype has ten or more counts. This chain links TRBV20-1 with TRBJ1-2; maybe TRBD1 (6 bases). The CDR3 runs 15 residues. Per the germline V gene, CDR1 is DFQATT and CDR2 is SNEGSKA (reference sequence). Trimming took off 0 bases at V and 3 bases at J, with 14 bases between the two ends. As DNA, the CDR3 is TGCAGTGCTAGAGAAGGCAGGGGCGAATACTATGGCTACACCTTC. Translating it yields CSAREGRGEYYGYTF.

On this clonotype itself: The junction differs from germline at one of its ends, possibly a read error. CDR3 in DNA: TGTGCCAGCAGCCCCCAAGTGGGAAGGGACAGCGGCTCTGGGGCCAACGTCCGGACTTTC. Protein product: CASSPQVGRDSGSGANVRTF. V is TRBV3-1 and J is TRBJ2-6; 7 bases are a match to TRBD1. The CDR3 consists of 20 residues. Germline loops: CDR1 LGHDT, CDR2 YNNKEL (reference sequence).

The J gene is TRBJ1-5, the V gene TRBV20-1; 8 nucleotides align to TRBD1. The junction had 4 bases not matched to a gene; V was cut back by 4 bases and J by 5 bases. This CDR3 region has 13 residues. The germline V gene encodes CDR1 DFQATT and CDR2 SNEGSKA (reference sequence). CDR3 sequence: CSATEQGDQPQHF. DNA of the CDR3: TGCAGTGCTACGGAACAGGGGGATCAGCCCCAGCATTTT.